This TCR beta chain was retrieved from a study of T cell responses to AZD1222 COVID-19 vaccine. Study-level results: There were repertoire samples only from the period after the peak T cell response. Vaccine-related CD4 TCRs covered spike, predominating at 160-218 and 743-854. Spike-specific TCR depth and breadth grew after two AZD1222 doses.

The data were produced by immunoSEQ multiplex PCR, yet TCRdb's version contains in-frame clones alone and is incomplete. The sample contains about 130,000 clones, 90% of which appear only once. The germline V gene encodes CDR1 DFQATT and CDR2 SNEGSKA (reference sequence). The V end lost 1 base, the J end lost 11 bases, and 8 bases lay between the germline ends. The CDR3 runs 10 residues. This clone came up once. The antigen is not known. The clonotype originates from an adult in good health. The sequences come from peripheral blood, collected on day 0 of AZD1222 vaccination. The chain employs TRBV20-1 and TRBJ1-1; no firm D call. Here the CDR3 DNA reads TGCAGTGCTAGAGGTGTTGAGGCTTTCTTT. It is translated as CSARGVEAFF.